This entry features one TCR beta chain sequence. The antigen this receptor binds is unknown. No much larger clonotype is one base removed from it; base qualities were not supplied. TCRbeta CDR3 regions were amplified from genomic DNA by means of the immunoSEQ Assay, a bias-controlled multiplex PCR. Per the authors' processing: The number of nucleated cells in each sample was estimated by amplification of reference gene primers within the assay. Sequence reads were collapsed and filtered to measure the absolute abundance of every unique TCRbeta CDR3 rearrangement. For each sample, productive Simpson clonality was calculated by taking the square root of Simpson's diversity index across productive rearrangements. TCRdb took over this immuneACCESS table, retaining in-frame rearrangements with V and J assigned. Such tables are incomplete; in checked studies, under half of the missing clones stem from an unresolved V gene, and the remainder is unexplained. V, J and clone size are taken as reported in that table, and D and trimming were inferred from the DNA itself. Here the sample has roughly 60,000 clones; around 80% occur a single time. The ten most abundant clones make up roughly 3.5% of the sample.

This sample is part of a study of blood T cell repertoires in COVID-19 (dated by TCRdb to the early 2020s). Study-level background: Collaborator samples came from the United States, Italy and Spain and covered acute and convalescent phases of COVID-19. Samples were obtained from the ongoing ImmuneRACE study (first 160 participants) and from approximately 1,200 subjects provided by 6 global collaborators. Where HLA class I and class II types were available, the types were taken from metadata supplied by the sample provider, not from assay-based typing. A de-identified subject ID, COVID-19 status, age in years and sex were almost always included in the sample metadata. A freely available public database, intended as a resource for researchers studying the immune response to SARS-CoV-2, is where the repertoires were released. The material from the prospective study consisted of cDNA or gDNA derived from T cells, B-cell-depleted T cells, or PBMCs. Subjects who had been exposed to COVID-19, were actively infected with it, or had recovered from it provided the deeply sampled blood TCRbeta repertoires that made up the dataset.

What the work shows at the level of the full study, not this receptor alone: Clinical and demographic metadata were provided uncurated, with the amount varying by source and participant.

Collaborating institutions collected whole blood in K2EDTA tubes following their own protocols. For TCRbeta analysis, collaborators shipped samples in one of three forms: frozen whole blood, isolated PBMCs, or DNA extracted from either of those sample types. Reading the germline V gene gives CDR1 MGHDK and CDR2 SYGVNS. Reading from cysteine to phenylalanine, the CDR3 counts 12 amino acids. The sequence is cut down to CDR3 DNA, 36 bases in frame from base 1. A distance of 8 bases separates the germline ends of V and J, which lose 4 bases and 5 bases respectively. Sequenced input: peripheral blood. The chain joins TRBV25-1 to TRBJ1-1; the D segment cannot be called with confidence. The source is a man in his 60s with acute or convalescent COVID-19. CDR3 loop: CASSGYMTEAFF. Read as DNA, the sequence is TGTGCCAGCAGTGGATACATGACTGAAGCTTTCTTT. Here the CDR3 is joined to the reference TRBV25-1 and TRBJ1-1 genes, and the full variable domain is: EADIYQTPRYLVIGTGKKITLECSQTMGHDKMYWYQQDPGMELHLIHYSYGVNSTEKGDLSSESTVSRIRTEHFPLTLESARPSHTSQYLCASSGYMTEAFFGQGTRLTVV.